This T cell receptor (beta chain) emerged from a study of follicular helper T cells after annual influenza vaccination. Libraries were prepared by immunoSEQ multiplex PCR; TCRdb keeps only in-frame clonotypes and omits some of them. Of some 9,800 clones listed, about 84% are singletons. Time point indicated: 2015-2016 season, pre-vaccination. Sorted blood CD4 subsets were sequenced before and after adults received seasonal inactivated influenza vaccine. Excluded were substance abuse, HIV/AIDS, active cancer, immunomodulatory drugs and active illness. Each time point used roughly 35 to 100 mL of blood. There are 14 residues in the CDR3. In germline, CDR1 is KGHSH, CDR2 LQKENI. Trimming shortened V by 3 bases and J by 0 bases, and 7 bases separated the two germline ends.

The gene calls are TRBV18 and TRBJ2-3; D is uncertain. The sequences come from CXCR5+ CD38- circulating T follicular helper cells from blood, collected on the day of influenza vaccination. Described subset: circulating Tfh, non-naive CD4+CXCR5+PD-1+ (ICOS+CD38+ or ICOS-CD38-). This clonotype originated in an adult who received the influenza vaccine. The CDR3 coding sequence is TGTGCCAGCTCACCGGGTTCTAGCACAGATACGCAGTATTTT. Translating it yields CASSPGSSTDTQYF.